Sequencing of this TCR beta chain was carried out in a study of T-cell memory formation after mild COVID-19. Study context: TCR clusters showed largely donor specificity.

This clonotype was recorded a few times. In TCRdb, the 5' RACE reads were re-called with MiXCR into one record per CDR3 protein. Of around 450,000 distinct CDR3 sequences in the sample, approximately 24% were seen once. The V end lost 5 bases, the J end lost 0 bases, and 18 bases lay between the germline ends. CDR1 SEHNR and CDR2 FQNEAQ come from the germline V gene (reference sequence). This CDR3 is 17 amino acids long. Sequencing used PBMCs or a T cell subset sorted from them (not recorded which). The gene calls are TRBV7-9 and TRBJ2-3; D remains ambiguous. The receptor was derived from an adult woman who had mild COVID-19 (a few samples of this study predate the infection). Cell type and time point are not known. The CDR3 DNA sequence: TGTGCCAGCAGCCCCCCCCACGGCAGTCGTAGCACAGATACGCAGTATTTT. It translates to CASSPPHGSRSTDTQYF.